This passage covers 32 T cell receptor beta chains from one sample sequenced in a study of Ad26.COV2.S vaccination and SARS-CoV-2 variants. Clones were read by immunoSEQ multiplex PCR, and TCRdb kept only the in-frame ones, dropping some. The sample carries hundreds of thousands of clones, roughly 90% recorded once. Stated treatment: about 20 received Ad26.COV2.S at low or high dose, single or two shots; several received placebo; per-sample allocation not given. Sampling took place 63 days after the first vaccine or placebo injection. The material was peripheral blood, obtained in a trial of Ad26.COV2.S vaccine versus placebo. The receptors come from a person between 18 and 65 years old who received the Ad26.COV2.S COVID-19 vaccine or a placebo.

The V call is TRBV5-6, the J call TRBJ1-2; D remains ambiguous. From germline, CDR1 is SGHDT and CDR2 YYEEEE. V shed 1 base and J shed 6 bases, with 13 bases lying between them. The CDR3 is made up of 14 amino acids. This CDR3 reads CASSLYGSPDGYTF. The CDR3 bases are TGTGCCAGCAGCTTGTACGGCAGCCCAGATGGCTACACCTTC.

The chain recombines TRBV7-9 with TRBJ2-3; 12 positions match TRBD2. The CDR3 has 16 residues. V was clipped by 1 base and J by 5 bases; unmatched bases: 4. The germline V gene encodes CDR1 SEHNR and CDR2 FQNEAQ (reference sequence). CDR3 nucleotides: TGTGCCAGCAGCTTAGGACTAGCGGGGGTTAGAGATACGCAGTATTTT. Residues: CASSLGLAGVRDTQYF.

This sequence joins TRBV30 and TRBJ2-7; D perhaps matches TRBD2 (6 bases). The CDR3 length is 14 residues. The germline V gene has CDR1 GTSNPN and CDR2 SVGIG (reference sequence). Trimming left V 0 bases short and J 2 bases short, with 11 bases between. Here the CDR3 DNA reads TGTGCCTGGAGTGTACGGGGGAGTGCCTACGAGCAGTACTTC. This translates into CAWSVRGSAYEQYF.

J is TRBJ1-6 and V is TRBV6-5; possibly TRBD1 for D (5 bases). Per germline, CDR1 MNHEY and CDR2 SVGAGI. The V end lost 7 bases, the J end lost 5 bases, and 12 bases lay between the germline ends. The length of the CDR3 is 14 residues. CDR3 bases: TGTGCCAGCAAGTTCAGGGTAGATAATTCACCCCTCCACTTT. It yields the protein CASKFRVDNSPLHF.

This chain connects TRBV7-9 to TRBJ2-3; 7 bases match TRBD1. Germline V gene data show CDR1 as SEHNR and CDR2 as FQNEAQ (reference sequence). Trimming cost V 5 bases and J 4 bases; bases outside gene matches: 6. The length of the CDR3 is 14 residues. Written as DNA, the CDR3 is TGTGCCAGCAGCGCCCGGGACAGCCCAGATACGCAGTATTTT. Translation gives CASSARDSPDTQYF.

The V and J genes are TRBV20-1 and TRBJ1-1; 8 nucleotides line up with TRBD1. CDR3 length: 14 amino acids. V lost 3 bases and J lost 4; bases outside the gene matches: 7. Germline CDR1 reads DFQATT; CDR2 reads SNEGSKA (reference sequence). The CDR3 nucleotides are TGCAGTGCTAGTGAAACAGGGGGTGTCACTGAAGCTTTCTTT. This codes for CSASETGGVTEAFF.

The chain employs TRBV7-6 and TRBJ2-3, with D unresolved. V was cut by 5 bases and J by 3 bases, with 15 bases left in between. CDR3 length: 15 amino acids. Germline V lookup: CDR1 SGHVS, CDR2 FNYEAQ. CDR3 in DNA: TGTGCCAGCAGCCTCGGACCTCTAAAGACAGATACGCAGTATTTT. Encoded protein: CASSLGPLKTDTQYF.

The chain links TRBV5-5 to TRBJ2-3, with D perhaps assigned TRBD1 or TRBD2 (5 bases each). The V gene's germline CDR1 is SGHKS and CDR2 YYEKEE (reference sequence). This CDR3 is built from 13 residues. Trimming took off 3 bases at V and 4 bases at J, with 9 bases between the two ends. Written as DNA, the CDR3 is TGTGCCAGCAGCTCCAGGGACGCAGATACGCAGTATTTT. Amino acids: CASSSRDADTQYF.

This chain connects TRBV10-2 to TRBJ1-4; TRBD1 agrees at 10 bases. Germline loops: CDR1 WSHSY, CDR2 SAAADI. V was pared by 0 bases and J by 0 bases, with 1 base of the junction left unmatched. The CDR3 is made up of 17 amino acids. The CDR3 DNA reads as TGCGCCAGCAGTGAGTCGACAGGGGGCACAACTAATGAAAAACTGTTTTTT. This gives the protein CASSESTGGTTNEKLFF.

The chain joins TRBV7-2 to TRBJ1-2, with a weak D call TRBD1 (6 bases). The CDR3 runs 17 residues. V lost 1 base and J lost 5, with 20 bases in between. In germline, CDR1 is SGHTA, CDR2 FQGNSA. The CDR3 protein is CASSLVSGAGVPYGYTF. For the CDR3, the DNA is TGTGCCAGCAGCTTAGTCAGTGGGGCAGGGGTTCCATATGGCTACACCTTC.

With regard to this clone: A read error may account for a junction end that differs from germline. The rearrangement uses TRBV11-2 and TRBJ1-5; no clear D gene. The CDR3 totals 14 residues. Germline values: CDR1 SGHAT, CDR2 FQNNGV. CDR3 sequence reads: CASSPMGGYQPQHF. The CDR3 DNA sequence: TGTGCCAGCAGCCCTATGGGCGGTTATCAACCCCAGCATTTT.

The chain carries TRBV6-5 and TRBJ2-7; maybe TRBD1 (6 bases). The CDR3 runs 15 residues. Trimming left V 6 bases short and J 4 bases short, with 19 bases between. Germline-derived CDR1 and CDR2 are MNHEY and SVGAGI. The CDR3 sequence is CASSPQGGFLYEQYF. In DNA form, the CDR3 reads TGTGCCAGCAGCCCGCAAGGGGGTTTTCTTTACGAGCAGTACTTC.

Details on this clone: Other DNA sequences from this sample encode an identical CDR3 as well. The rearrangement links TRBV30 to TRBJ2-3; D uncertain. Germline values: CDR1 GTSNPN, CDR2 SVGIG (reference sequence). The CDR3 has 13 residues. V was pared by 3 bases and J by 3 bases, with 10 bases between. The CDR3, as DNA: TGTGCCTGGAGGGCATCCGCAACAGATACGCAGTATTTT. It translates to CAWRASATDTQYF.

V is TRBV7-2 and J is TRBJ2-1, with a weak D call TRBD2 (5 bases). V dropped 3 bases and J dropped 3 bases, with 6 bases sitting between them. CDR3 size: 13 residues. Germline assignment: CDR1 SGHTA and CDR2 FQGNSA. The CDR3 sequence is CASSFTSYNEQFF. DNA for the CDR3: TGTGCCAGCAGCTTCACTAGCTACAATGAGCAGTTCTTC.

The J gene is TRBJ2-7, the V gene TRBV7-9, with no clear D. V was pared by 5 bases and J by 3 bases, with 20 bases between. Germline V gives CDR1 SEHNR, CDR2 FQNEAQ (reference sequence). The CDR3 is 16 residues long. For the CDR3, the DNA is TGTGCCAGCAGCCCGAACGGGTTCCCCTCTTTCTACGAGCAGTACTTC. Residues: CASSPNGFPSFYEQYF. The full variable domain, rest sourced from reference TRBV7-9 and TRBJ2-7, is DTGVSQNPRHKITKRGQNVTFRCDPISEHNRLYWYRQTLGQGPEFLTYFQNEAQLEKSRLLSDRFSAERPKGSFSTLEIQRTEQGDSAMYLCASSPNGFPSFYEQYFGPGTRLTVT.

The chain couples TRBV27 to TRBJ2-1; D tentatively reads TRBD1 or TRBD2 (5 bases each). This CDR3 has 14 amino acids. From germline, CDR1 is MNHEY and CDR2 SMNVEV (reference sequence). The V and J ends lost 4 bases and 8 bases respectively, with 15 bases between them. CDR3 in amino acids: CASSYGGSVDEQFF. The CDR3 DNA follows: TGTGCCAGCAGTTATGGGGGTAGCGTCGATGAGCAGTTCTTC.

The V call is TRBV3-1 (or the pseudogene TRBV3-2), the J call TRBJ2-7, with D perhaps matching TRBD1 (6 bases). With 6 bases removed from V and 1 base from J, the gap between germline ends came to 13 bases. Germline V gene sequence: CDR1 LGHDT, CDR2 YNNKEL (reference sequence). The CDR3 contains 14 residues. CDR3 region: CASRYRVGSYEQYF. The DNA of the CDR3 is TGTGCCAGCAGGTACAGGGTGGGGTCCTACGAGCAGTACTTC.

The chain is built from TRBV6-5 and TRBJ2-1; 9 nucleotides agree with TRBD2. The CDR3 is made up of 15 amino acids. Germline trimming cut 0 bases from V and 8 bases from J; bases unmatched to any gene: 5. Germline V lookup: CDR1 MNHEY, CDR2 SVGAGI. The CDR3 sequence is CASSYSLAGRDEQFF. In DNA, the CDR3 is TGTGCCAGCAGTTACTCCCTAGCGGGACGGGATGAGCAGTTCTTC.

The DNA of the CDR3 is TGTGCCAGCAGCTTAGAAGGGTCCCGGGCCAACGTCCTGACTTTC. Encoded protein: CASSLEGSRANVLTF. This chain uses TRBV11-2 with TRBJ2-6; no definite D call. Germline V gene lookup returns CDR1 SGHAT and CDR2 FQNNGV. The CDR3 runs to 15 residues. V was clipped by 0 bases and J by 5 bases, with 8 bases between them.

This clone was detected a few times. The chain couples TRBV4-1 to TRBJ1-2, with 9 bases that match TRBD1. CDR3 length equals 17 residues. Germline V CDR1 and CDR2: MGHRA, YSYEKL. V was pared by 0 bases and J by 3 bases, with 8 bases of the junction left unmatched. CDR3 in DNA: TGCGCCAGCAGCCAAGATCATAGGACAGGGGTAGACTATGGCTACACCTTC. Protein product: CASSQDHRTGVDYGYTF.

The chain joins TRBV10-3 to TRBJ1-2; 8 bases map to TRBD1. The CDR3 has 13 residues. The germline V gene encodes CDR1 ENHRY and CDR2 SYGVKD. V was clipped by 8 bases and J by 6 bases; unmatched bases: 8. In DNA form, the CDR3 reads TGTGCCATCCACAGGGGGGGATCGGATGGCTACACCTTC. This translates into CAIHRGGSDGYTF.

This CDR3 is CASSRGQMNTEAFF. The DNA of the CDR3 is TGTGCCAGCTCACGGGGACAGATGAACACTGAAGCTTTCTTT. The rearrangement uses TRBV18 and TRBJ1-1; TRBD1 aligns across 7 bases. This CDR3 is built from 14 residues. The V segment lost 4 bases and the J segment 0 bases; nucleotides outside the gene matches: 2. From germline, CDR1 is KGHSH and CDR2 LQKENI. The complete variable domain, with remaining parts taken from reference TRBV18 and TRBJ1-1, reads NAGVMQNPRHLVRRRGQEARLRCSPMKGHSHVYWYRQLPEEGLKFMVYLQKENIIDESGMPKERFSAEFPKEGPSILRIQQVVRGDSAAYFCASSRGQMNTEAFFGQGTRLTVV.

This sequence joins TRBV5-1 and TRBJ1-5; TRBD1 matches 7 bases. Trimming took 4 bases from V and 7 from J; bases not matched to a gene: 5. The CDR3 spans 13 residues. Germline CDR1 SGHRS, CDR2 YFSETQ. The CDR3 sequence: CASSPDRDQPQHF. The CDR3, as DNA: TGCGCCAGCAGCCCAGACAGGGACCAGCCCCAGCATTTT.

The chain combines TRBV6-5 with TRBJ1-1; D is undetermined. CDR1 is MNHEY and CDR2 is SVGAGI in the germline V gene. This CDR3 region has 13 residues. V gave up 8 bases and J gave up 1 base, with 11 bases separating them. CDR3: CASQIEQNTEAFF. The CDR3 DNA reads as TGTGCCAGCCAAATCGAGCAGAACACTGAAGCTTTCTTT.

The chain joins TRBV30 to TRBJ1-6, with 8 bases fitting TRBD1. Germline assignment: CDR1 GTSNPN and CDR2 SVGIG (reference sequence). The CDR3 consists of 14 residues. Trimming removed 6 bases from V and 9 bases from J; junction bases left unmatched: 10. The DNA for the CDR3 is TGTGCCTGCGAACCCGGGACAGGTTCTTCACCCCTCCACTTT. It specifies CACEPGTGSSPLHF. Variable domain in full (rest from reference TRBV30 and TRBJ1-6): SQTIHQWPATLVQPVGSPLSLECTVEGTSNPNLYWYRQAAGRGLQLLFYSVGIGQISSEVPQNLSASRPQDRQFILSSKKLLLSDSGFYLCACEPGTGSSPLHFGNGTRLTVT.

CDR3 nucleotide sequence: TGTGCCATCAGGTTAACTAGCGGTTCGAACACCGGGGAGCTGTTTTTT. This gives the protein CAIRLTSGSNTGELFF. The V gene is TRBV10-3, the J gene TRBJ2-2; 8 bases agree with TRBD2. The CDR3 has 16 residues. CDR1 and CDR2 (germline): ENHRY, SYGVKD. Trimming cost V 6 bases and J 0 bases; bases outside gene matches: 6.

The J gene is TRBJ2-3, the V gene TRBV27; 13 nucleotides align to TRBD2. The V gene end was trimmed by 3 bases and the J gene end by 7 bases; junction bases not matched to a gene: 7. Per germline, CDR1 MNHEY and CDR2 SMNVEV (reference sequence). The CDR3 spans 16 residues. The CDR3 loop is CASSFPGLAGAYTQYF. CDR3 DNA sequence: TGTGCCAGCAGTTTTCCCGGACTAGCGGGGGCATATACGCAGTATTTT.

V and J are TRBV6-2 or TRBV6-3 and TRBJ1-2; no definite D call. The CDR3 consists of 13 residues. Germline CDR1 and CDR2: MNHEY and SVGEGT. The V and J ends lost 6 bases and 4 bases respectively, with 12 bases between them. CDR3 amino acids: CASSLLDSYGYTF. The CDR3 DNA is TGTGCCAGCAGCCTCCTAGATTCCTATGGCTACACCTTC.

The chain links TRBV7-2 to TRBJ2-3; TRBD1 might be the D (6 bases). The V gene's germline CDR1 is SGHTA and CDR2 FQGNSA. CDR3 length: 14 residues. Trimming removed 5 bases at V and 2 bases at J, with 11 bases between. This chain's CDR3 is CASSDRYNTDTQYF. The DNA for the CDR3 is TGTGCCAGCAGCGACAGGTATAACACAGATACGCAGTATTTT.

For the CDR3, the DNA is TGTGCCAGCAGCCCATTGACAGGGCCGGACGAGCAGTACTTC. Amino acids: CASSPLTGPDEQYF. V usage is TRBV3-1 (or the pseudogene TRBV3-2) and J usage is TRBJ2-7; 7 bases are shared with TRBD1. CDR3 length equals 14 residues. The germline gives CDR1 LGHDT, CDR2 YNNKEL (reference sequence). The trim removed 4 bases at V and 5 bases at J, leaving 8 bases unmatched.

The rearrangement uses TRBV5-8 and TRBJ2-5, with D tentatively TRBD1 or TRBD2 (5 bases each). Germline V lookup: CDR1 SGHTS, CDR2 YDEGEE. There are 13 residues in the CDR3. Trimming shortened V by 4 bases and J by 6 bases, and 13 bases separated the two germline ends. The CDR3 is CASSPLVGQTQYF. The CDR3 nucleotides are TGTGCCAGCAGCCCACTAGTGGGGCAGACCCAGTACTTC.

The chain is built from TRBV7-9 and TRBJ2-7; D remains ambiguous. The germline gives CDR1 SEHNR, CDR2 FQNEAQ (reference sequence). Between the trimmed V and J ends, which lost 5 bases and 0 bases, there was a span of 14 bases. The CDR3 is 15 amino acids. Written as DNA, the CDR3 is TGTGCCAGCAGCCCCCCGAGCTGGAGCTCCTACGAGCAGTACTTC. Amino acids: CASSPPSWSSYEQYF.